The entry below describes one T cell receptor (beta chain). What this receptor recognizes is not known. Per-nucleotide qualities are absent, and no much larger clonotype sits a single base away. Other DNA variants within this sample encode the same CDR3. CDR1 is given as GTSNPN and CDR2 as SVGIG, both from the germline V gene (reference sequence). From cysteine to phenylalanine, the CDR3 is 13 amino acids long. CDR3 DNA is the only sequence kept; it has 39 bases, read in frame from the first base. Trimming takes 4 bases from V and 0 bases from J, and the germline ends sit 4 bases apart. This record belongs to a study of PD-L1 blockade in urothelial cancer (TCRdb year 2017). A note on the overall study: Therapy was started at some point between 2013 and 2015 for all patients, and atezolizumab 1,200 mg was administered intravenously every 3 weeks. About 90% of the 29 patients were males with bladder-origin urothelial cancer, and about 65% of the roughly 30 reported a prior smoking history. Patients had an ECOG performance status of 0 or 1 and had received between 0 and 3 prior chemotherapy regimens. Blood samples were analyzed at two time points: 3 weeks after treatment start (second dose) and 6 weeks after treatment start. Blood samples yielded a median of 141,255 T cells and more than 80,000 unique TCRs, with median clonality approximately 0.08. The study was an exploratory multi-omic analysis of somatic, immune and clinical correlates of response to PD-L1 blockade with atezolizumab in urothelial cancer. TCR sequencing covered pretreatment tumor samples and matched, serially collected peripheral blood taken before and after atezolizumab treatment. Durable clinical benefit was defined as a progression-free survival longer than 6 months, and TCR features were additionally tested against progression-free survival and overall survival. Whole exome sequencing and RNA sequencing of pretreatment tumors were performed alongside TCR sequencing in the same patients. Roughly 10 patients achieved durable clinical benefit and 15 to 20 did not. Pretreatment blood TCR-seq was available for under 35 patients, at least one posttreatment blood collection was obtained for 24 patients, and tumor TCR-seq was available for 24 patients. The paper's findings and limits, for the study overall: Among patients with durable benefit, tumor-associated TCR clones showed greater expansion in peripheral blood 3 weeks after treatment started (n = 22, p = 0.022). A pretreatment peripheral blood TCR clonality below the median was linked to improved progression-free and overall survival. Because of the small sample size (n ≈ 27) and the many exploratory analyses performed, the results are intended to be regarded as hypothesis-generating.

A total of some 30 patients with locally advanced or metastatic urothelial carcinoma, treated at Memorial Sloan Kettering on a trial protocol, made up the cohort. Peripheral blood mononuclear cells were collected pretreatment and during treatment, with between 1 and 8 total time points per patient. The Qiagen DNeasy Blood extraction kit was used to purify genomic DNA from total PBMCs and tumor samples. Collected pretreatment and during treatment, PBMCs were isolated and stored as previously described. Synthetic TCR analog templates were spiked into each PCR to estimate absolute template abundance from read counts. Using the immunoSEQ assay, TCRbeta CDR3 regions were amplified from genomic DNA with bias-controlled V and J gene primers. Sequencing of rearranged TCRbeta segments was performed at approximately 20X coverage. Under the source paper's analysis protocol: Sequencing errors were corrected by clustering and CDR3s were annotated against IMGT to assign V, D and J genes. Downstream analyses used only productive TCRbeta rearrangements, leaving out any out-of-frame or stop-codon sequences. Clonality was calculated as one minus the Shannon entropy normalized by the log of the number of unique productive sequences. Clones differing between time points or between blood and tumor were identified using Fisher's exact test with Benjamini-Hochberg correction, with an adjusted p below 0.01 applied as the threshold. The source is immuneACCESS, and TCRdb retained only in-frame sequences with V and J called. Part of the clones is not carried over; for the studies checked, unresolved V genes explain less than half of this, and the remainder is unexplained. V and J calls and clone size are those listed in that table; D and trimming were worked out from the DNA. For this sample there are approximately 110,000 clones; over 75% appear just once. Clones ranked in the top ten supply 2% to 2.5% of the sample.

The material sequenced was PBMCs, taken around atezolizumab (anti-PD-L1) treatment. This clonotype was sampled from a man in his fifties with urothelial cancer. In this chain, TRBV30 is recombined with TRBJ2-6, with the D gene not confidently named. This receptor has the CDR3 CAWTVSGANVLTF. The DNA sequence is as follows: TGTGCCTGGACAGTCTCTGGGGCCAACGTCCTGACTTTC.